A selection of T cell receptor beta chains follows, all from one sample in a study of OX40 agonist ivuxolimab in advanced cancers. The assay was immunoSEQ multiplex PCR, and TCRdb's table has in-frame clones only and misses some. The sample records approximately 35,000 clones, approximately 80% being singletons. Material: CD4+ or CD8+ T cells sorted from blood, obtained in a trial of the OX40 agonist ivuxolimab. The origin of the receptors is an adult with an advanced solid tumor such as melanoma, head and neck, liver or kidney cancer. CDR3s include the opening cysteine and the closing phenylalanine or tryptophan. D genes are given only for firm matches.

d_call,j_call,v_call,cdr3_aa,cdr3_nt
TRBD1,TRBJ1-4,TRBV18,CASSRDRSSTNEKLFF,TGTGCCAGCTCAAGGGACAGGTCTTCAACTAATGAAAAACTGTTTTTT
TRBD1,TRBJ2-7,TRBV27,CASSLNRDRAEEQYF,TGTGCCAGCAGCTTAAACCGGGACAGGGCGGAGGAGCAGTACTTC
TRBD1,TRBJ1-4,TRBV27,CASSSGTARGKLFF,TGTGCCAGCAGTTCTGGGACAGCCCGGGGAAAACTGTTTTTT
NA,TRBJ1-2,TRBV18,CASSARTLSDYGYTF,TGTGCCAGCTCTGCGAGGACCTTGTCGGACTATGGCTACACCTTC
NA,TRBJ1-2,TRBV28,CASSPLSGKVEGYTF,TGTGCCAGCAGTCCCTTAAGCGGGAAAGTGGAAGGCTACACCTTC
NA,TRBJ2-7,TRBV9,CASSVGRGNPSYEQYF,TGTGCCAGCAGCGTAGGTCGGGGGAATCCCTCCTACGAGCAGTACTTC
TRBD1,TRBJ2-7,TRBV30,CAWSTGQNEQYF,TGTGCCTGGAGTACGGGACAGAACGAGCAGTACTTC
NA,TRBJ2-3,TRBV7-8,CASSTRSDTQYF,TGTGCCAGCAGTACTCGTTCAGATACGCAGTATTTT
TRBD1,TRBJ1-2,TRBV7-2,CASSSLTGRANYGYTF,TGTGCCAGCAGCTCCCTGACAGGGAGAGCTAACTATGGCTACACCTTC
NA,TRBJ1-2,TRBV19,CASSIPQAGGYTF,TGTGCCAGTAGTATCCCCCAGGCGGGCGGCTACACCTTC
TRBD2,TRBJ2-2,TRBV2,CASRGTSGDTGELFF,TGTGCCAGCAGAGGGACTAGCGGGGACACCGGGGAGCTGTTTTTT
TRBD1,TRBJ2-7,TRBV6-1,CASSTTGGLEQYF,TGTGCCAGCAGTACGACAGGGGGATTGGAGCAGTACTTC
TRBD1,TRBJ1-1,TRBV28,CASSAGQGRTEAFF,TGTGCCAGCAGTGCCGGACAGGGAAGGACTGAAGCTTTCTTT
NA,TRBJ2-1,TRBV18,CASSPRGRDGNEQFF,TGTGCCAGCTCGCCCAGGGGTCGGGATGGGAATGAGCAGTTCTTC